This T cell receptor beta chain was found in a study of cytomegalovirus exposure and HLA in healthy donors. Study summary: A prior analysis found 90 million to 120 million unique TCR beta sequences from 150 million to 200 million T cells. Study-wide findings and caveats: The later analysis indicated that the majority of CMV-associated TCR beta chains appeared HLA-restricted. The study listed approximately 160 cytomegalovirus-associated TCR beta chains.

The PCR used 60 Vbeta and 13 Jbeta primers. The repertoire was sequenced with immunoSEQ multiplex PCR; TCRdb's copy has only in-frame clones and lacks some. The sample includes over 40,000 clones, roughly nine tenths of them seen just once. For this clone: As yet, its antigen is unknown.

The CDR3 loop spans 14 amino acids. The trim removed 10 bases at V and 4 bases at J, leaving 8 bases unmatched. Germline CDR1 is MNHEY and CDR2 is SMNVEV (reference sequence). The chain joins TRBV27 to TRBJ2-1; 9 nucleotides align to TRBD2. The receptor was isolated from a woman aged 40 to 50 in good health and CMV-seropositive. The material sequenced was PBMCs. The CDR3 is CAIQPRGGYNEQFF. In DNA, the CDR3 is TGTGCCATCCAGCCGCGGGGGGGTTACAATGAGCAGTTCTTC.